The clone carrying this T cell receptor beta chain was detected only a few times. Its antigen remains unidentified. One end of the junction varies from germline; a read error may be responsible. The data were obtained in a study of CD8 T cells in ankylosing spondylitis. General observations from the study: Ankylosing spondylitis blood seemed to carry a telltale TCR beta motif made of under 10 highly homologous variants. Clones linked to disease were reported to show significant enrichment in matched ankylosing spondylitis synovial fluid.

Making the TCR beta libraries involved quantitative 5'-RACE with molecular barcodes. TCRdb reanalysed the 5' RACE reads using MiXCR and keeps one entry per CDR3 protein. The table shows over 200,000 distinct CDR3 sequences, with under 12% occurring only once. Sequenced input: blood, either unsorted or a sorted T cell fraction (not recorded which). The sequence derives from a male donor with ankylosing spondylitis or in good health (not recorded which).

In DNA, the CDR3 is TGTGCTAGCAGCTCCCGGGACGGCCACCAAGAGACCCAGTACTTC. This sequence encodes CASSSRDGHQETQYF. The gene calls are TRBV7-7 and TRBJ2-5; possibly TRBD1 or TRBD2 for D (5 bases each). In germline, CDR1 is SSHAT, CDR2 FNYEAQ (reference sequence). The CDR3 has 15 residues.